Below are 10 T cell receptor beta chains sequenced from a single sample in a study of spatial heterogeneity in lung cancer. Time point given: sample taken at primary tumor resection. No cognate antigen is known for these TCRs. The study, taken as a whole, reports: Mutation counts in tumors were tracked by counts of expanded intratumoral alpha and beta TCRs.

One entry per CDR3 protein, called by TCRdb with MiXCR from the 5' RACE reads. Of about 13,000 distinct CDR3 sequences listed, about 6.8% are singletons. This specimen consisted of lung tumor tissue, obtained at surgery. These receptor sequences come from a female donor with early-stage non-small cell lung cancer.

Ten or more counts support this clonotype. The CDR3 DNA sequence: TGCAGTGCCAGGCGGGGGAGGAATAACGAGCAGTACTTC. Translation gives CSARRGRNNEQYF. This chain joins TRBV20-1 and TRBJ2-7; 7 bases fit TRBD2. J was trimmed by 5 bases and V by 6 bases; bases with no gene match: 10. CDR1 DFQATT and CDR2 SNEGSKA come from the germline V gene (reference sequence). This CDR3 has 13 amino acids.

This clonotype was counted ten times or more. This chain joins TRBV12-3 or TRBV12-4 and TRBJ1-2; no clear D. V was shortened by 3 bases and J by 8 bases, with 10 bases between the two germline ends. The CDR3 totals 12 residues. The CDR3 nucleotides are TGTGCCAGCAGTTTGTTCGGATCCGGCTACACCTTC. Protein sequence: CASSLFGSGYTF.

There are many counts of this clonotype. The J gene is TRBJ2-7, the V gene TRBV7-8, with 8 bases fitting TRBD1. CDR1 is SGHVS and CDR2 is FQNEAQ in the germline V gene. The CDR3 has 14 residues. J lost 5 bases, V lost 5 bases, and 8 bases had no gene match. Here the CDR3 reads CASSPNRQGNEQYF. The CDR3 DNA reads TGTGCCAGCAGCCCGAATCGACAGGGGAACGAGCAGTACTTC. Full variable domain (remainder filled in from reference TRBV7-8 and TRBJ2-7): GAGVSQSPRYKVAKRGQDVALRCDPISGHVSLFWYQQALGQGPEFLTYFQNEAQLDKSGLPSDRFFAERPEGSVSTLKIQRTQQEDSAVYLCASSPNRQGNEQYFGPGTRLTVT.

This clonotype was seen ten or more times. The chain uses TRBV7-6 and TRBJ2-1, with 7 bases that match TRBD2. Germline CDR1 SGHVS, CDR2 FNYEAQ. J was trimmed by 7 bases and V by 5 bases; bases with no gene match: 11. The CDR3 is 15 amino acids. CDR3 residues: CASSPGLSSGNEQFF. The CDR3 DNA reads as TGTGCCAGCAGCCCGGGACTATCTTCCGGGAATGAGCAGTTCTTC.

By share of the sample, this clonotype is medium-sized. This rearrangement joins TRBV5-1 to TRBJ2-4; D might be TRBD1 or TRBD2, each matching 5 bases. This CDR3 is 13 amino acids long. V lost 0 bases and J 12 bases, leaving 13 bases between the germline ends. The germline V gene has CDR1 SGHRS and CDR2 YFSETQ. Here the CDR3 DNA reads TGCGCCAGCAGCTTGGGGGCCGGGGACCCTCAGTACTTC. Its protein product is CASSLGAGDPQYF.

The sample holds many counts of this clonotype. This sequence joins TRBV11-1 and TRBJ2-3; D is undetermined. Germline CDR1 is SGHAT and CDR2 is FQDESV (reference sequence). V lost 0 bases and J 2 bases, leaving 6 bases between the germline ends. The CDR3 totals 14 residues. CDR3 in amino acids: CASSLAVFTDTQYF. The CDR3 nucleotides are TGTGCCAGCAGCTTAGCCGTCTTCACAGATACGCAGTATTTT.

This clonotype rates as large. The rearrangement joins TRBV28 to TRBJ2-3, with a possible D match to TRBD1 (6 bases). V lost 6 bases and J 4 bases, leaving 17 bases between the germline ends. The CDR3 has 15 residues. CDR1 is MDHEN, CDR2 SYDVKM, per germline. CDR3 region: CASRVGEGGADTQYF. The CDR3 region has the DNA TGTGCCAGCAGGGTGGGAGAAGGGGGAGCAGATACGCAGTATTTT.

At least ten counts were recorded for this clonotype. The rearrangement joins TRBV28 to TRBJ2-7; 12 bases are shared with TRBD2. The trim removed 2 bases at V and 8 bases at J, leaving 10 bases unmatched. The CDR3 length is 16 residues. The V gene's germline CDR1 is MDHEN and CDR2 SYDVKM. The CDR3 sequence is CASSLLAGGPDKKQYF. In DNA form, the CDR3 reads TGTGCCAGCAGTTTACTAGCGGGAGGGCCTGATAAGAAGCAGTACTTC.

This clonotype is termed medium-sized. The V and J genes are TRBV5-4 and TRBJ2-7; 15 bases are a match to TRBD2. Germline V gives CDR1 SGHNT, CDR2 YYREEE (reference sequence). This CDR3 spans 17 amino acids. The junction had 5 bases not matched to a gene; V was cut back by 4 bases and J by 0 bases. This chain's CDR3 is CASSPGTSGGTSYEQYF. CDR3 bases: TGTGCCAGCAGCCCCGGGACTAGCGGGGGGACCTCCTACGAGCAGTACTTC.

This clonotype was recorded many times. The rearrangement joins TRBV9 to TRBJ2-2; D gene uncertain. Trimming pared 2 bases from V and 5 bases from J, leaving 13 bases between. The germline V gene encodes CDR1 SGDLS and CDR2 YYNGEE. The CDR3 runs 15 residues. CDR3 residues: CASSVTVDLTGELFF. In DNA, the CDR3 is TGTGCCAGCAGCGTGACTGTGGACCTAACCGGGGAGCTGTTTTTT.